The clone carrying this TCR beta chain was counted only a few times. RNA was extracted and reverse transcribed into cDNA as the sequencing template. Generated by immunoSEQ multiplex PCR, the TCRdb table keeps only in-frame clones and is missing some. The repertoire holds 200,000 to 250,000 clones, with around three fifths as singletons. The data originate from a study of CD8+ T cells in alopecia areata. Between the trimmed V and J ends, which lost 4 bases and 8 bases, there was a span of 12 bases. Germline V gene sequence: CDR1 LGHNA, CDR2 YSLEER. The CDR3 totals 13 residues. Regarding treatment: oral pan-JAK inhibitor, 5-10 mg twice daily. Collection of lesional scalp punch biopsies and peripheral blood was performed in alopecia areata patients.

The sequences come from CD4+ T cells sorted from blood, collected at week 4, from a patient treated with tofacitinib. The chain recombines TRBV4-3 with TRBJ2-1; D is uncertain. The receptor was isolated from a human donor with alopecia areata. The CDR3 loop reads CASSPEWSDEQFF. The CDR3 DNA sequence: TGCGCCAGCAGCCCAGAGTGGAGCGATGAGCAGTTCTTC.